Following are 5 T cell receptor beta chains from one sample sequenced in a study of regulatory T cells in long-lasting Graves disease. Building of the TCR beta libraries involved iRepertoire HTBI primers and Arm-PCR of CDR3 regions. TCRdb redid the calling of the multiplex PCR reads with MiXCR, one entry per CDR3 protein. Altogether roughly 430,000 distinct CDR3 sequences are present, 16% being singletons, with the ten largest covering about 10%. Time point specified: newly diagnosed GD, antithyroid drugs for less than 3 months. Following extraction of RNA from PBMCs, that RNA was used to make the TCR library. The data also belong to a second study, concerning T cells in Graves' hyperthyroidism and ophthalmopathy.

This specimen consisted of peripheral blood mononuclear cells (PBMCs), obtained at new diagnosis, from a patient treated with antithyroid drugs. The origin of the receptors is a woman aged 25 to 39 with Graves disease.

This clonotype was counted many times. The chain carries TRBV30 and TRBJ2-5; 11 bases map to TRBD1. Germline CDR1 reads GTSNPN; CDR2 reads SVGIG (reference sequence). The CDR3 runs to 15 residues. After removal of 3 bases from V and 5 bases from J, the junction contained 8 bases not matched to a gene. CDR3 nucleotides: TGTGCCTGGAGGGCCGGGACAGGGGGGCGGGAGACCCAGTACTTC. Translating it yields CAWRAGTGGRETQYF.

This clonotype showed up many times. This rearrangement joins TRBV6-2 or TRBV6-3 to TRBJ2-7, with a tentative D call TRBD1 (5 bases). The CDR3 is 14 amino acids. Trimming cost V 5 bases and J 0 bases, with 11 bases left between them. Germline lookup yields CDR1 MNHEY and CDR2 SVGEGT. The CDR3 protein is CASSDSHSSYEQYF. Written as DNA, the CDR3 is TGTGCCAGCAGTGACAGTCATAGCTCCTACGAGCAGTACTTC.

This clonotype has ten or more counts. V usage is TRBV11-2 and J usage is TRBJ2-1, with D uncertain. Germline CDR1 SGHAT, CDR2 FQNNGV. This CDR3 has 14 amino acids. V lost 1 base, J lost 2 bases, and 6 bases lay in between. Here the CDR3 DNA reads TGTGCCAGCAGCTTAGGTTACGCCTACAATGAGCAGTTCTTC. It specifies CASSLGYAYNEQFF.

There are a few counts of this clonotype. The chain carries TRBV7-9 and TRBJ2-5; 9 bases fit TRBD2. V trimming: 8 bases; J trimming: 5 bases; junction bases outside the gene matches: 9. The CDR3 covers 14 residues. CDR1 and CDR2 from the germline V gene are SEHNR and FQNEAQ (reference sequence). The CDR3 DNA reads TGTGCCAGCGTGGTTAGCGGGAGTAAGGAGACCCAGTACTTC. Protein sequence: CASVVSGSKETQYF. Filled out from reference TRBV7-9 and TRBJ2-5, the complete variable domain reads DTGVSQNPRHKITKRGQNVTFRCDPISEHNRLYWYRQTLGQGPEFLTYFQNEAQLEKSRLLSDRFSAERPKGSFSTLEIQRTEQGDSAMYLCASVVSGSKETQYFGPGTRLLVL.

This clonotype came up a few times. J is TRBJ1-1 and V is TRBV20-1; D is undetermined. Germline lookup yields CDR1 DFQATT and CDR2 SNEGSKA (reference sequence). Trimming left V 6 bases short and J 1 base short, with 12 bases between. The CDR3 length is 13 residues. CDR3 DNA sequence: TGCAGTGCCACCTTTGGGCCGAACACTGAAGCTTTCTTT. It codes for CSATFGPNTEAFF.